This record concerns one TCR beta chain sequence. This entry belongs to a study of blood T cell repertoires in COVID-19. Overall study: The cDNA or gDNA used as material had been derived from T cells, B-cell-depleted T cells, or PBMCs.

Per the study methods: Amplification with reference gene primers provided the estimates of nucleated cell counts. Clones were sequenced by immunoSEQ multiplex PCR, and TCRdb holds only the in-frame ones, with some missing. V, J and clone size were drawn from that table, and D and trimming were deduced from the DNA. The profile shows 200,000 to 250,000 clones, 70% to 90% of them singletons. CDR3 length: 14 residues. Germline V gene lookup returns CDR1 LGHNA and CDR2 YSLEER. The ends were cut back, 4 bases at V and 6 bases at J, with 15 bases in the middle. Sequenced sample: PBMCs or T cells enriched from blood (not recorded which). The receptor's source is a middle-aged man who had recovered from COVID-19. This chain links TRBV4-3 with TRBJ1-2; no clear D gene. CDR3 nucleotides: TGCGCCAGCAGCCTCCTTGCGGGTTCTAATGGCTACACCTTC. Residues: CASSLLAGSNGYTF.